Below are 27 T cell receptor beta chains sequenced from a single sample in a study of blood T cells in healthy people across ages. The use of a sample-barcoded 5' primer and a J-beta primer mix characterized a second PCR of 7 to 11 cycles. TCRdb redid the calling of the 5' RACE reads with MiXCR, one entry per CDR3 protein. Of roughly 800,000 distinct CDR3 sequences listed, over 45% are singletons. Specimen: blood. The origin of the receptors is a man aged 30-40 years in good health.

This clonotype was found a few times. The gene calls are TRBV6-2 or TRBV6-3 and TRBJ2-6; tentatively, D is TRBD2 (5 bases). CDR1 and CDR2 from the germline V gene are MNHEY and SVGEGT. The CDR3 is 16 residues long. Trimming took 7 bases from V and 0 from J, leaving 13 bases between them. The CDR3 sequence: CASTNRGSSGANVLTF. The CDR3 coding sequence is TGTGCCAGCACCAACCGGGGAAGCTCTGGGGCCAACGTCCTGACTTTC.

The CDR3 DNA follows: TGTGCCAGCGTAAAACCCTTCGGAGAGACCCAGTACTTC. It yields the protein CASVKPFGETQYF. The V call is TRBV6-1, the J call TRBJ2-5, with D unresolved. CDR1 is MNHNS and CDR2 is SASEGT in the germline V gene. V was trimmed by 8 bases and J by 4 bases, leaving 14 bases between them. The CDR3 extends over 13 amino acids.

V usage is TRBV29-1 and J usage is TRBJ2-1; D is possibly TRBD2 (5 bases). This CDR3 has 11 amino acids. The ends were cut back, 6 bases at V and 14 bases at J, with 17 bases in the middle. Germline V gives CDR1 SQVTM, CDR2 ANQGSEA. Written as DNA, the CDR3 is TGCAGCGTGGGGATCCGGGGTTGGGAGTTCTTC. Translating gives CSVGIRGWEFF.

This clonotype was detected only a few times. V and J are TRBV3-1 and TRBJ1-2, with D possibly TRBD1 on 5 matching bases. V was pared by 0 bases and J by 0 bases, with 11 bases between. Per germline, CDR1 LGHDT and CDR2 YNNKEL (reference sequence). This CDR3 region has 16 residues. The CDR3 DNA reads as TGTGCCAGCAGCCAAGATGGAGGGGCCCCTAACTATGGCTACACCTTC. It specifies CASSQDGGAPNYGYTF.

Comment on this clonotype: The germline gene is not matched at one end of the junction; a read error may be the cause. The rearrangement joins TRBV20-1 to TRBJ1-3, with D unresolved. This CDR3 has 14 amino acids. The germline gives CDR1 DFQATT, CDR2 SNEGSKA (reference sequence). The CDR3 is CSASPPQAGNTVYF. CDR3 bases: TGCAGTGCTAGTCCACCGCAGGCTGGAAACACCGTATATTTT.

This clonotype was seen many times. This chain links TRBV20-1 with TRBJ2-5; the D is unclear. The CDR3 sequence is 16 residues long. Looked up from germline, CDR1 is DFQATT and CDR2 is SNEGSKA (reference sequence). Trimming removed 1 base from V and 5 bases from J, with 20 bases in between. CDR3 DNA sequence: TGCAGTGCTAGAGGGGGTTGGCGTGTAGGAATGGAGACCCAGTACTTC. It yields the protein CSARGGWRVGMETQYF.

This clonotype was detected a few times. The chain uses TRBV11-2 and TRBJ2-7; D uncertain. Germline lookup yields CDR1 SGHAT and CDR2 FQNNGV. The CDR3 length is 13 residues. V lost 0 bases to trimming and J lost 11 bases, with 14 bases between them. CDR3 bases: TGTGCCAGCAGCTTAGAAAGCTGGCAGATTAAGTACTTC. It yields the protein CASSLESWQIKYF.

J is TRBJ2-7 and V is TRBV29-1; D perhaps matches TRBD2 (5 bases). The CDR3 loop spans 10 amino acids. V dropped 6 bases and J dropped 4 bases, with 7 bases sitting between them. Per germline, CDR1 SQVTM and CDR2 ANQGSEA. CDR3 DNA: TGCAGCGTCCGGGAATACGAGCAGTACTTC. Residues: CSVREYEQYF.

The rearrangement links TRBV27 to TRBJ2-7, with 9 bases aligning to TRBD2. Germline V gene sequence: CDR1 MNHEY, CDR2 SMNVEV (reference sequence). CDR3 length: 13 residues. Trimming at V came to 6 bases and at J to 6 bases, leaving 6 bases not matched to a gene. This chain's CDR3 is CASRHSGSSEQYF. CDR3 nucleotides: TGTGCCAGCAGACATAGCGGGAGTAGCGAGCAGTACTTC.

This sequence joins TRBV5-1 and TRBJ1-2; possible D gene TRBD1, 5 bases. V dropped 4 bases and J dropped 8 bases, with 15 bases sitting between them. This CDR3 spans 13 amino acids. CDR1 and CDR2 from the germline V gene are SGHRS and YFSETQ. In DNA form, the CDR3 reads TGCGCCAGCAGCGTAGGTGGAGGACAAGGCTACACCTTC. Translated: CASSVGGGQGYTF.

The gene calls are TRBV28 and TRBJ2-5; no definite D call. The tail of the sequence fits TRBJ2-7 better, so the J call may be wrong. Looked up from germline, CDR1 is MDHEN and CDR2 is SYDVKM. This CDR3 has 14 amino acids. The CDR3 loop reads CASSLPTTLPEQYF. The CDR3 DNA sequence: TGTGCCAGCAGTTTACCCACCACTCTTCCCGAGCAGTACTTC.

The CDR3 nucleotides read TGCAGTGCTAAGAGAGCGGGGGGTTACTACAATGAGCAGTACTTC. As protein: CSAKRAGGYYNEQYF. The chain uses TRBV20-1 and TRBJ2-7; 9 nucleotides agree with TRBD2. J gave up 7 bases and V 4 bases, and 14 bases lay outside the gene matches. The germline CDR1 and CDR2 sequences are DFQATT and SNEGSKA (reference sequence). This CDR3 comprises 15 residues.

The V call is TRBV4-3, the J call TRBJ2-1; 9 bases agree with TRBD1. Germline values: CDR1 LGHNA, CDR2 YSLEER. The CDR3 has 15 residues. V lost 1 base, J lost 8 bases, and 6 bases stayed unmatched. CDR3 sequence: CASSQGTGVSDEQFF. The CDR3 DNA is TGCGCCAGCAGCCAAGGGACAGGGGTTTCGGATGAGCAGTTCTTC.

The chain has TRBV20-1 and TRBJ2-5; possibly TRBD1 or TRBD2 for D (5 bases each). The germline V gene encodes CDR1 DFQATT and CDR2 SNEGSKA (reference sequence). This CDR3 has 13 amino acids. V was trimmed by 6 bases and J by 3 bases, leaving 14 bases between them. Written as DNA, the CDR3 is TGCAGTGCCCGTATTTTGGGGGAAGAGACCCAGTACTTC. This codes for CSARILGEETQYF.

The CDR3 DNA reads as TGTGCCAGCAGCCAAAACTTGGGGGTGGCAGGGGGCAACTATGGCTACACCTTC. Its protein is CASSQNLGVAGGNYGYTF. The rearrangement joins TRBV4-2 to TRBJ1-2; 8 bases agree with TRBD1. The CDR3 length is 18 residues. V trimming: 2 bases; J trimming: 2 bases; junction bases outside the gene matches: 13. CDR1 and CDR2 from the germline V gene are LGHNA and YNFKEQ.

This chain uses TRBV10-3 with TRBJ1-1; D is undetermined. Trimming took off 5 bases at V and 10 bases at J, with 17 bases between the two ends. The germline CDR1 and CDR2 sequences are ENHRY and SYGVKD. This CDR3 has 13 amino acids. The CDR3 coding sequence is TGTGCCATCAGTAAGGACGTAGAGATTGGAGCTTTCTTT. This codes for CAISKDVEIGAFF.

This clonotype was detected many times. This chain connects TRBV7-6 to TRBJ2-5; 12 positions agree with TRBD2. CDR1 and CDR2 (germline): SGHVS, FNYEAQ. The CDR3 has 16 amino acids. The V and J ends lost 1 base and 7 bases, in that order; junction bases with no gene match: 7. CDR3 loop: CASSLGVLAGGGTQYF. For the CDR3, the DNA is TGTGCCAGCAGCTTAGGTGTACTAGCGGGAGGCGGGACCCAGTACTTC.

The chain uses TRBV7-2 and TRBJ2-5; the D gene is possibly TRBD2 (5 bases). The CDR3 runs 13 residues. Germline V gives CDR1 SGHTA, CDR2 FQGNSA. Deletions cut 5 bases from V and 2 bases from J, with 9 bases between. DNA for the CDR3: TGTGCCAGCAGCCCGCTAGCACAAGAGACCCAGTACTTC. Protein product: CASSPLAQETQYF.

V gene TRBV20-1 combines with J gene TRBJ2-1; 12 bases agree with TRBD2. This CDR3 region has 17 residues. After removal of 5 bases from V and 0 bases from J, the junction contained 8 bases not matched to a gene. Germline V lookup: CDR1 DFQATT, CDR2 SNEGSKA (reference sequence). CDR3 sequence: CSAESSGGGLSYNEQFF. CDR3 DNA: TGCAGTGCTGAATCTAGCGGGGGGGGTCTCTCCTACAATGAGCAGTTCTTC.

This chain joins TRBV20-1 and TRBJ1-2; TRBD1 is a possible D gene (6 bases). Germline loops: CDR1 DFQATT, CDR2 SNEGSKA (reference sequence). The CDR3 length is 15 residues. Trimming took off 1 base at V and 4 bases at J, with 16 bases between the two ends. The CDR3 sequence: CSARVGGALVYGYTF. DNA for the CDR3: TGCAGTGCTAGAGTCGGGGGGGCTTTGGTCTATGGCTACACCTTC.

J is TRBJ1-2 and V is TRBV7-2; no clear D gene. Germline V gene data show CDR1 as SGHTA and CDR2 as FQGNSA. This CDR3 has 11 residues. The V end lost 5 bases, the J end lost 8 bases, and 9 bases lay between the germline ends. Here the CDR3 reads CASSPDGGYTF. CDR3 DNA sequence: TGTGCCAGCAGCCCCGACGGCGGCTACACCTTC.

Many counts were recorded for this clonotype. CDR3: CASSVGELAGSDTQYF. As DNA, the CDR3 is TGTGCCAGCAGCGTAGGGGAACTAGCGGGTTCAGATACGCAGTATTTT. V usage is TRBV9 and J usage is TRBJ2-3; TRBD2 matches 9 bases. V was pared by 0 bases and J by 4 bases, with 6 bases of the junction left unmatched. Germline loops: CDR1 SGDLS, CDR2 YYNGEE. The CDR3 totals 16 residues.

This clonotype was detected a few times. The V gene is TRBV29-1, the J gene TRBJ2-7, with D perhaps TRBD1 (5 bases). The CDR3 is made up of 13 amino acids. The V and J ends lost 7 bases and 4 bases respectively, with 17 bases between them. Germline CDR1 SQVTM, CDR2 ANQGSEA. The CDR3 here is CSASLQGGYEQYF. In DNA, the CDR3 is TGCAGCGCCTCATTGCAGGGTGGGTACGAGCAGTACTTC.

The chain joins TRBV11-2 to TRBJ2-1, with TRBD1 identical over 8 bases. V lost 4 bases to trimming and J lost 2 bases; unmatched junction nucleotides: 7. The CDR3 consists of 16 residues. Germline assignment: CDR1 SGHAT and CDR2 FQNNGV. This CDR3 reads CASSSYRGITYNEQFF. Here the CDR3 DNA reads TGTGCCAGCAGCTCATACAGGGGGATAACCTACAATGAGCAGTTCTTC.

This clonotype has a count of ten or more. The chain uses TRBV7-9 and TRBJ2-7, with TRBD1 matching 9 bases. With V trimmed by 5 bases and J by 5 bases, 4 bases remained unmatched. CDR1 SEHNR and CDR2 FQNEAQ come from the germline V gene (reference sequence). This CDR3 has 13 amino acids. CDR3 DNA sequence: TGTGCCAGCAGCCGCGACAGGGGGAACGAGCAGTACTTC. Translated: CASSRDRGNEQYF.

This clonotype was seen only once. This sequence joins TRBV10-3 and TRBJ1-6; D uncertain. Between the trimmed V and J ends, which lost 0 bases and 9 bases, there was a span of 12 bases. The CDR3 runs 15 residues. Germline lookup yields CDR1 ENHRY and CDR2 SYGVKD. The CDR3: CAISESPGSGSPLHF. Here the CDR3 DNA reads TGTGCCATCAGTGAGTCTCCCGGCAGTGGTTCACCCCTCCACTTT.

The J gene is TRBJ1-6, the V gene TRBV25-1; D gene unclear. Germline V CDR1 and CDR2: MGHDK, SYGVNS. The CDR3 contains 14 residues. The V end was cut by 11 bases, the J end by 7 bases, with 18 bases between. Here the CDR3 reads CAGTHWLKNSPLHF. The CDR3 nucleotides read TGTGCCGGCACCCACTGGCTGAAGAATTCACCCCTCCACTTT.